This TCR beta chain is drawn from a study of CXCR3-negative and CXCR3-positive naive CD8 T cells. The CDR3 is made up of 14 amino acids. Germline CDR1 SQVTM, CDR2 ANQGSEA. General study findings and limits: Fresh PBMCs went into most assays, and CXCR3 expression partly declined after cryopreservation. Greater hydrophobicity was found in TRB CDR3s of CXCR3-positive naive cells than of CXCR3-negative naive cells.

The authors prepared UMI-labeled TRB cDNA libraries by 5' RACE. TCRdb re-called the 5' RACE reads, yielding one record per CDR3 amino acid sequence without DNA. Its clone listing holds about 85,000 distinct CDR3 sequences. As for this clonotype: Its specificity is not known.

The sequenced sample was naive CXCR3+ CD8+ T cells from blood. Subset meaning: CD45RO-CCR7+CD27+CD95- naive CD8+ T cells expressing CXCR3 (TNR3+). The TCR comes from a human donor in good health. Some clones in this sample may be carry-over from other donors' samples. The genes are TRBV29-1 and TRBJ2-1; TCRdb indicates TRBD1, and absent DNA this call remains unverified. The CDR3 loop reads CSVEPGQGGDEQFF.